This paragraph reports one T cell receptor (beta chain). The trim removed 4 bases at V and 0 bases at J, leaving 3 bases unmatched. CDR1 and CDR2 from the germline V gene are SGHTA and FQGTGA. The CDR3 runs to 17 residues. This entry comes from a study of blood T cell repertoires in COVID-19. Study background: Specimens from acute and convalescent COVID-19 originated in the United States, Italy and Spain. PBMCs, B-cell-depleted T cells, or T cells provided the cDNA or gDNA that made up the material.

Authors' methods: Using reference gene primer amplification, nucleated cell counts were estimated. Using immunoSEQ multiplex PCR, the repertoire was profiled, and TCRdb retains in-frame clones only, with some absent. Clone size and V and J calls were adopted from that table, with D and trimming inferred from the DNA. The data hold some 110,000 clones, with 80% observed a single time. The sequencing sample was made of peripheral blood. The source is a man aged 55 to 70 with active or convalescent COVID-19. The genes are TRBV7-3 and TRBJ2-1; TRBD2 matches 13 bases. The CDR3 sequence is CASSSGLAGRSYNEQFF. CDR3 sequence (DNA): TGTGCCAGCAGCTCGGGACTAGCGGGACGCTCCTACAATGAGCAGTTCTTC.